The rows below give T cell receptor beta chains drawn from one sample of a study of radiotherapy plus CTLA-4 blockade in lung cancer. Generated by immunoSEQ multiplex PCR, the TCRdb table keeps only in-frame clones and is missing some. This sample carries tens of thousands of clones, over 65% of them seen once, and the ten largest clones take about 6.7%. The source was peripheral blood, collected from a patient treated with radiotherapy plus ipilimumab. These receptors all stem from a human donor with non-small cell lung cancer who had a complete response to radiotherapy plus ipilimumab. The CDR3 runs from the conserved cysteine through the conserved F or W. A D gene is named only where the DNA matches it firmly. Clone size is stated in some rows and not others, as once, few, many or a class when expanded.

j_gene	d_gene	v_gene	abundance	CDR3nt	CDR3aa
TRBJ1-2	NA	TRBV25-1	NA	TGTGCCAGCAGTGAAGGTACATCTGCGGATGGCTACACCTTC	CASSEGTSADGYTF
TRBJ1-1	NA	TRBV10-3	NA	TGTGCCATTGCGGGCGGAATGGGTTTTGGGAACACTGAAGCTTTCTTT	CAIAGGMGFGNTEAFF
TRBJ2-3	TRBD2	TRBV9	few	TGTGCCAGCAGCCCCGGGACTAGCGAAAGAGATACGCAGTATTTT	CASSPGTSERDTQYF
TRBJ1-2	NA	TRBV27	NA	TGTGCCAGCAGTTTATCACTCAGGGACTATGGCTACACCTTC	CASSLSLRDYGYTF
TRBJ1-2	NA	TRBV19	few	TGTGCCAGTAGTGCACGGGACGTCCCCTATGGCTACACCTTC	CASSARDVPYGYTF
TRBJ2-7	TRBD1	TRBV7-9	NA	TGTGCCAGCAGCCCCCACCGGCCCGGGACAGGGGCGGACGAGCAGTACTTC	CASSPHRPGTGADEQYF
TRBJ1-2	NA	TRBV5-6	NA	TGTGCCAGCAGCGCTAGAGGGCCGAACTATGGCTACACCTTC	CASSARGPNYGYTF
TRBJ2-7	TRBD1	TRBV7-9	medium-sized	TGTGCCAGCACCCAACGGGACAGCCCCTACGAGCAGTACTTC	CASTQRDSPYEQYF
TRBJ2-5	NA	TRBV5-1	NA	TGCGCCAGCAGCGCCTTCCAAGAGACCCAGTACTTC	CASSAFQETQYF
TRBJ1-4	NA	TRBV5-8	NA	TGTGCCAGCAGCTTCGGGGCAGTAGGGGAAAAACTGTTTTTT	CASSFGAVGEKLFF
TRBJ2-1	NA	TRBV9	NA	TGTGCCAGCAGCACCAGGGGTAGTGAGCAGTTCTTC	CASSTRGSEQFF
TRBJ1-5	NA	TRBV7-2	NA	TGTGCCAGCAGCCGACCGGGGGCCGGGCGGCAGCCCCAGCATTTT	CASSRPGAGRQPQHF
TRBJ2-3	TRBD2	TRBV4-3	NA	TGCGCCAGCAGCCAAGATGGGGCTAGCGGGGGGGCAGATACGCAGTATTTT	CASSQDGASGGADTQYF
TRBJ2-2	NA	TRBV25-1	NA	TGTGCCAGCAGTGAATCCCGACAGAGGGTCACCGGGGAGCTGTTTTTT	CASSESRQRVTGELFF
TRBJ1-6	NA	TRBV7-9	NA	TGTGCCAGCAGCTCGCAGGGTTATAATTCACCCCTCCACTTT	CASSSQGYNSPLHF
TRBJ2-6	NA	TRBV27	NA	TGTGCCAGCAGTCCCTTGGACAGAAGCTCTGGGGCCAACGTCCTGACTTTC	CASSPLDRSSGANVLTF
TRBJ1-4	TRBD1	TRBV7-8	NA	TGTGCCAGCAGCCGCCGGGACAGGGGCTCTACAGGTGAAAAACTGTTTTTT	CASSRRDRGSTGEKLFF
TRBJ2-1	NA	TRBV4-3	NA	TGCGCCAGCAGCCAAGATCCGGGCATTACTGGCAATGAGCAGTTCTTC	CASSQDPGITGNEQFF
TRBJ1-2	TRBD1	TRBV4-1	once	TGCGCCAGCAGCCAAGGTACAGGGGCGTTCTATGGCTACACCTTC	CASSQGTGAFYGYTF
TRBJ1-2	NA	TRBV11-3	NA	TGTGCCAGCAGCTTAGAGGGGGCGTTGGGCTACACCTTC	CASSLEGALGYTF
TRBJ1-4	TRBD1	TRBV18	few	TGTGCCAGCTCACCTCCGACAGGGGTGGAGGAAAAACTGTTTTTT	CASSPPTGVEEKLFF
TRBJ2-1	TRBD2	TRBV4-3	few	TGCGCCAGCAGCCAAACTAGCGGGAGTCCCTACAATGAGCAGTTCTTC	CASSQTSGSPYNEQFF
TRBJ2-3	TRBD2	TRBV6-5	few	TGTGCCAGCAGTCCAGGGCGGGAGATTTTGGATACGCAGTATTTT	CASSPGREILDTQYF
TRBJ1-1	NA	TRBV5-1	NA	TGCGCCAGCAGGCAAGAGATGGGTGAAGCTTTCTTT	CASRQEMGEAFF
TRBJ1-2	NA	TRBV18	NA	TGTGCCAGCTCACCGGGGACTCAGGGGTACTATGGCTACACCTTC	CASSPGTQGYYGYTF
TRBJ2-3	NA	TRBV30	NA	TGTGCCTGGAGTGTCTCCAGGGTTACAGATACGCAGTATTTT	CAWSVSRVTDTQYF
TRBJ1-1	NA	TRBV12-5	NA	TGTGCTAGTGGCCGCGGGACCGCCGGTACTGAAGCTTTCTTT	CASGRGTAGTEAFF
TRBJ2-3	NA	TRBV5-6	NA	TGTGCCAGCAGCTCCCAGGGGATGGGCACAGATACGCAGTATTTT	CASSSQGMGTDTQYF
TRBJ2-1	TRBD2	TRBV4-3	NA	TGCGCCAGCAGCCAAGAGGCTAGCGGAGTTGGTGAGCAGTTCTTC	CASSQEASGVGEQFF
TRBJ2-2	TRBD1	TRBV10-3	NA	TGTGCCATCAGTGAGTCGCTCACAGGGGCGAACACCGGGGAGCTGTTTTTT	CAISESLTGANTGELFF
TRBJ2-2	NA	TRBV10-1	NA	TGCGCCAGTCAGGGGACCTTGAACACCGGGGAGCTGTTTTTT	CASQGTLNTGELFF
TRBJ1-5	TRBD1	TRBV10-3	NA	TGTGCCATTCAAGGGGGCGCCGGCAATCAGCCCCAGCATTTT	CAIQGGAGNQPQHF
TRBJ1-5	NA	TRBV14	NA	TGTGCCAGCAGCCAAGATGGGGCGCAGCCCCAGCATTTT	CASSQDGAQPQHF
TRBJ1-5	TRBD1	TRBV30	NA	TGTGCCTGGAGTGTGCTTGGGACAGGCAATCAGCCCCAGCATTTT	CAWSVLGTGNQPQHF
TRBJ1-1	NA	TRBV30	few	TGTGCCTGGAGTAAGGGGATGAACACTGAAGCTTTCTTT	CAWSKGMNTEAFF
TRBJ1-2	TRBD1	TRBV6-5	NA	TGTGCCAGCAGGGATGCAGGGGGCGCCTATGGCTACACCTTC	CASRDAGGAYGYTF
TRBJ2-1	TRBD1	TRBV9	NA	TGTGCCAGCAGTCAGGGACAGGGTGGTTTCAATGAGCAGTTCTTC	CASSQGQGGFNEQFF
TRBJ1-2	NA	TRBV5-5	NA	TGTGCCAGCAGCCAAGGAGGGGGGCACTATGGCTACACCTTC	CASSQGGGHYGYTF
TRBJ1-4	NA	TRBV5-1	NA	TGCGCCAGCAGCCCTAAGGGGAATTTAAATGAAAAACTGTTTTTT	CASSPKGNLNEKLFF
TRBJ1-2	TRBD1	TRBV19	NA	TGTGCCAGTAGTTCACGACAGGGTCGGCATTCTAACTATGGCTACACCTTC	CASSSRQGRHSNYGYTF